Listed below are T cell receptor beta chains from one sample, sequenced in a study of T cells expressing NK-cell markers. TCRdb reprocessed the 5' RACE reads, keeping one entry per CDR3 protein, no DNA. Seen in this sample are about 390,000 distinct CDR3 sequences; the ten most common clones hold about 11%. The sequencing input was blood T cells: a sorted CD56 or NKG2C T cell subset, CD4+ or CD8+ T cells, or bulk PBMC T cells (not recorded which). These receptors were obtained from a woman between 50 and 59 years old in good health. Both conserved end residues are part of each CDR3. Fields, in order: V gene, clone size, J gene, CDR3 protein. Where a row states a size, it is once, few, many or the class of an expanded clone; other rows omit it.

>TRBV27|-|TRBJ2-1
CASRGASGRVEQFF
>TRBV30|-|TRBJ2-1
CAWTSARSSYNEQFF
>TRBV24-1|-|TRBJ2-1
CATTSGLAGGNEQFF
>TRBV7-9|-|TRBJ1-3
CASSHIGSGNTIYF
>TRBV28|-|TRBJ2-3
CASSLMGNTQYF
>TRBV6-5|-|TRBJ2-3
CASSYFPSGSVTDTQYF
>TRBV19|-|TRBJ2-6
CASVGSGANVLTF
>TRBV12-3/TRBV12-4|-|TRBJ1-2
CASSRSTGNGYTF
>TRBV19|-|TRBJ2-7
CASSISGFYEQYF
>TRBV7-9|-|TRBJ2-7
CASSPSWLAGSYEQYF
>TRBV7-9|-|TRBJ2-1
CASIPAGGHGQFF
>TRBV24-1|medium-sized|TRBJ2-2
CATSDSDRGIAGELFF
>TRBV11-2|-|TRBJ1-1
CASSLTTLVGQNTEAFF
>TRBV20-1|-|TRBJ2-1
CSARDAVLDEQFF
>TRBV12-3/TRBV12-4|-|TRBJ2-7
CASSLGGGDYLSYEQYF
>TRBV6-6|-|TRBJ1-2
CASSYRHEGYTF
>TRBV12-3/TRBV12-4|-|TRBJ2-6
CASSLYQGLSSGANVLTF
>TRBV12-3/TRBV12-4|-|TRBJ2-5
CASSLAGAGTQYF
>TRBV20-1|-|TRBJ1-2
CSARAGQYGYTF
>TRBV3-1|-|TRBJ2-2
CASSQVLLATNTGELFF
>TRBV7-2|-|TRBJ2-1
CASTLAGVSENEQFF
>TRBV6-4|-|TRBJ2-1
CASSERDNNEQFF
>TRBV12-3/TRBV12-4|-|TRBJ2-7
CASTNQGGSEQYF
>TRBV4-2|-|TRBJ2-2
CASSQDQAGANTGELFF
>TRBV9|-|TRBJ2-2
CASSVHITGELFF
>TRBV5-1|-|TRBJ2-1
CASSLGQGADNEQFF
>TRBV5-6|-|TRBJ2-1
CASSSPGGAWRDTSYNEQFF
>TRBV5-1|-|TRBJ2-5
CASSLGGITVF